A selection of T cell receptor beta chains follows, all from one sample in a study of shared clonotypes between healthy human individuals. The method was immunoSEQ multiplex PCR; TCRdb's version includes in-frame clones alone and lacks a portion of them. Of millions of clones listed, more than 80% are singletons. Sequencing was carried out using naive CD4+ T cells sorted from blood. The receptors shown here come from a man aged 18-30 years in good health. Each CDR3 is given with its conserved first and last residue. D genes are given only for firm matches. The size of a clone is reported for some rows only, either as once, few or many, or as a class for expanded clones.

j_gene,d_gene,abundance,v_gene,CDR3nt,CDR3aa
TRBJ2-3,NA,NA,TRBV18,TGTGCCAGCTCGTCCATGACACTGACTAGCACAGATACGCAGTATTTT,CASSSMTLTSTDTQYF
TRBJ2-7,TRBD2,NA,TRBV30,TGTGCCTGGAGTACTAGCGGGAGCTACGAGCAGTACTTC,CAWSTSGSYEQYF
TRBJ2-2,TRBD1,NA,TRBV5-1,TGCGCCAGCAGGGGGACAGGGCTCAACACCGGGGAGCTGTTTTTT,CASRGTGLNTGELFF
TRBJ2-7,NA,NA,TRBV5-6,TGTGCCAGCAGCCGGTGGGTTGGTGGGAGCCAGTACGAGCAGTACTTC,CASSRWVGGSQYEQYF
TRBJ1-4,TRBD1,NA,TRBV7-2,TGTGCCAGCAGCTTACTGTTTTGGGACAGGGAGAACGAAAAACTGTTTTTT,CASSLLFWDRENEKLFF
TRBJ2-7,TRBD1,NA,TRBV28,TGTGCCAGCAGCCGGGGAGTATGGGACAGAGTCTACGAGCAGTACTTC,CASSRGVWDRVYEQYF
TRBJ1-6,NA,NA,TRBV19,TGTGCCAGTAGTATAGACTTCTCCTCGGCACAGGGAAATTCACCCCTCCACTTT,CASSIDFSSAQGNSPLHF
TRBJ2-6,NA,NA,TRBV11-2,TGTGCCAGCAGCCCCGGGCGGGATGGCCTCGATAGGGGGGCCAACGTCCTGACTTTC,CASSPGRDGLDRGANVLTF
TRBJ2-5,TRBD1,NA,TRBV2,TGTGCCAGCAGTGAAGCTTGGGACAGACAAGAGACCCAGTACTTC,CASSEAWDRQETQYF
TRBJ2-7,TRBD2,NA,TRBV6-6,TGTGCCAGCAGTGCTAGCGGGATTTACGAGCAGTACTTC,CASSASGIYEQYF
TRBJ2-7,TRBD1,NA,TRBV27,TGTGCCAGCAGCAAGACAGGGGCCTCCTACGAGCAGTACTTC,CASSKTGASYEQYF
TRBJ2-7,NA,NA,TRBV30,TGTGCCTGGAGTAGAGAAGGGGGTGACTACGAGCAGTACTTC,CAWSREGGDYEQYF
TRBJ2-5,NA,NA,TRBV12-5,TGTGCTAGTGGTCCGGACAAGGGGGAGACCCAGTACTTC,CASGPDKGETQYF
TRBJ2-3,TRBD2,once,TRBV10-3,TGTGCCATCAGTGAGGCTAGCGGTACAGATACGCAGTATTTT,CAISEASGTDTQYF
TRBJ2-2,NA,NA,TRBV7-9,TGTGCCAGCAGCCAGACGGGGATAAACACCGGGGAGCTGTTTTTT,CASSQTGINTGELFF
TRBJ1-2,NA,NA,TRBV6-5,TGTGCCAGCAGTACCGGGACATCCAACTATGGCTACACCTTC,CASSTGTSNYGYTF
TRBJ2-1,TRBD2,NA,TRBV5-4,TGTGCCAGCAGTCGCGGGACTAGCGGGGGGGCCAACAATGAGCAGTTCTTC,CASSRGTSGGANNEQFF
TRBJ2-3,NA,few,TRBV30,TGTGCCTGGAGTCGGACAGATACGCAGTATTTT,CAWSRTDTQYF
TRBJ2-1,NA,NA,TRBV5-5,TGTGCCAGCAGCTTGCCAGGGACACAGGGTGAGCAGTTCTTC,CASSLPGTQGEQFF
TRBJ2-2,TRBD2,NA,TRBV11-2,TGTGCCAGCAGGACCGCCGGGACTAGCAACACCGGGGAGCTGTTTTTT,CASRTAGTSNTGELFF
TRBJ2-1,TRBD2,NA,TRBV13,TGTGCCAGCAGCTCACTGACTAGCCCCTACGATGAGCAGTTCTTC,CASSSLTSPYDEQFF
TRBJ2-5,TRBD2,NA,TRBV4-1,TGCGCCAGCAGCCAACTAGCGGGGGGGTTAGAGACCCAGTACTTC,CASSQLAGGLETQYF
TRBJ1-3,NA,NA,TRBV30,TGTGCCTGGAGTCCCGGGAGCTCTGGAAACACCATATATTTT,CAWSPGSSGNTIYF
TRBJ1-4,NA,NA,TRBV19,TGTGCCGGGGGAGGCGGGGCGGCTAATGAAAAACTGTTTTTT,CAGGGGAANEKLFF
TRBJ2-3,TRBD2,NA,TRBV10-1,TGCGCCAGCAGTGAGTCGGGGCGGGGGACCAGCCGCGATACGCAGTATTTT,CASSESGRGTSRDTQYF
TRBJ2-2,NA,NA,TRBV7-2,TGTGCCAGCAGCTTGGGGGGTCACACCGGGGAGCTGTTTTTT,CASSLGGHTGELFF
TRBJ1-4,TRBD1,once,TRBV6-5,TGTGCCAGCAGTTGGGGGACAGGCGCAACTAATGAAAAACTGTTTTTT,CASSWGTGATNEKLFF
TRBJ1-1,TRBD1,NA,TRBV19,TGTGCCAGTAATATCGTAGACAGGGGGCCGGTTGAAGCTTTCTTT,CASNIVDRGPVEAFF
TRBJ2-1,TRBD2,NA,TRBV9,TGTGCCAGCAGCGAGACTAGCGGGAGCTCCTACAATGAGCAGTTCTTC,CASSETSGSSYNEQFF
TRBJ2-5,NA,NA,TRBV5-1,TGCGCCAGCAGCTCATCGGGACCCCCGAGAGAGACCCAGTACTTC,CASSSSGPPRETQYF
TRBJ1-1,NA,NA,TRBV18,TGTGCCAGCTCACCATCTATCCTTAACACTGAAGCTTTCTTT,CASSPSILNTEAFF
TRBJ2-1,NA,NA,TRBV10-3,TGTGCCATCAGCAAAGGCCTAAAAGACAATGAGCAGTTCTTC,CAISKGLKDNEQFF
TRBJ1-4,NA,NA,TRBV18,TGTGCCAGCTCACCACAACAGGAGATTAATGAAAAACTGTTTTTT,CASSPQQEINEKLFF
TRBJ1-3,TRBD1,NA,TRBV7-2,TGTGCCAGCAGCTTCGGACAGGGGTTCTCTGGAAACACCATATATTTT,CASSFGQGFSGNTIYF
TRBJ2-7,TRBD1,once,TRBV2,TGTGCCAGCAGGCTTGGACAGGGGGCGACCTACGAGCAGTACTTC,CASRLGQGATYEQYF
TRBJ1-2,TRBD1,NA,TRBV6-5,TGTGCCAGCAGTTACTCTGCGGCAGGGGGCTATGGCTACACCTTC,CASSYSAAGGYGYTF
TRBJ1-3,NA,NA,TRBV2,TGTGCCAGCAGTGCATATAGGGCGGTTATCAACACCATATATTTT,CASSAYRAVINTIYF
TRBJ2-1,TRBD2,NA,TRBV11-3,TGTGCCAGCAGTCTAGCGGGAGCCTACAATGAGCAGTTCTTC,CASSLAGAYNEQFF
TRBJ2-7,NA,NA,TRBV6-1,TGTGCCAGCAGTGTTCAGGGGAGCTACGAGCAGTACTTC,CASSVQGSYEQYF
TRBJ1-6,NA,NA,TRBV18,TGTGCCAGCTCACCACAGGACAGCCAATTGGTCCCCCTCCACTTT,CASSPQDSQLVPLHF
TRBJ1-3,NA,NA,TRBV6-1,TGTGCCAGCAGTGACATCGGACTCTCTGGAAACACCATATATTTT,CASSDIGLSGNTIYF
TRBJ1-1,NA,once,TRBV29-1,TGCAGCGTTGAAGATCAGGGGATCATGAACACTGAAGCTTTCTTT,CSVEDQGIMNTEAFF
TRBJ1-5,NA,few,TRBV6-6,TGTGCCAGCAACAGGGAGGTCCACAATCAGCCCCAGCATTTT,CASNREVHNQPQHF
TRBJ1-3,NA,NA,TRBV9,TGTGCCAGCAGCGTAGAAGGTGTCGGGGGAAACTCTGGAAACACCATATATTTT,CASSVEGVGGNSGNTIYF
TRBJ1-2,NA,once,TRBV5-1,TGCGCCAGCAGCTTGGAAGGGGAATTGGGTGGCTACACCTTC,CASSLEGELGGYTF
TRBJ2-7,NA,once,TRBV18,TGTGCCAGCTCACCCCCCCCGGGGGTCTACGAGCAGTACTTC,CASSPPPGVYEQYF
TRBJ1-5,NA,NA,TRBV5-5,TGTGCCAGCAGCTTGGTGGGACCGGGAAGCAATCAGCCCCAGCATTTT,CASSLVGPGSNQPQHF
TRBJ2-5,TRBD1,NA,TRBV7-9,TGTGCCAGCAGCCCGACAGGGCCACAAGAGACCCAGTACTTC,CASSPTGPQETQYF
TRBJ1-2,NA,NA,TRBV5-1,TGCGCCAGCAGCCCGGACTTTAGCTATGGCTACACCTTC,CASSPDFSYGYTF
TRBJ2-5,NA,NA,TRBV9,TGTGCCAGCAGCGTAGCGGGTGGAGAGACCCAGTACTTC,CASSVAGGETQYF
TRBJ2-1,TRBD2,NA,TRBV4-1,TGCGCCAGCAGCCAAGACGGGGGGAATTCCTACAATGAGCAGTTCTTC,CASSQDGGNSYNEQFF
TRBJ1-2,NA,once,TRBV19,TGTGCCAGTAGTACCTCTGGCTATGGCTACACCTTC,CASSTSGYGYTF
TRBJ1-2,NA,NA,TRBV7-2,TGTGCCAGCAGCGTAGAGGGGCTCGCCTATGGCTACACCTTC,CASSVEGLAYGYTF
TRBJ2-2,NA,NA,TRBV10-3,TGTGCCATCAGTGAGTCGACAGGGAGGACCGGGGAGCTGTTTTTT,CAISESTGRTGELFF
TRBJ2-3,NA,NA,TRBV7-9,TGTGCCAGCAGCTTAGCGCGGGCAGTCCGAGATACGCAGTATTTT,CASSLARAVRDTQYF
TRBJ1-6,NA,NA,TRBV5-4,TGTGCCAGCAGCCCCGGGACGGGAAGCTCCTATAATTCACCCCTCCACTTT,CASSPGTGSSYNSPLHF
TRBJ1-1,NA,NA,TRBV6-1,TGTGCCAGCGGATGGACAGCCATGAACACTGAAGCTTTCTTT,CASGWTAMNTEAFF
TRBJ2-5,NA,NA,TRBV4-1,TGCGCCAGCAGCCAAGACTCGCAAAGGACCCAGTACTTC,CASSQDSQRTQYF
TRBJ1-6,TRBD1,NA,TRBV5-1,TGCGCCAGCAGCTCAACCGGGACAGGGGGTTCACCCCTCCACTTT,CASSSTGTGGSPLHF